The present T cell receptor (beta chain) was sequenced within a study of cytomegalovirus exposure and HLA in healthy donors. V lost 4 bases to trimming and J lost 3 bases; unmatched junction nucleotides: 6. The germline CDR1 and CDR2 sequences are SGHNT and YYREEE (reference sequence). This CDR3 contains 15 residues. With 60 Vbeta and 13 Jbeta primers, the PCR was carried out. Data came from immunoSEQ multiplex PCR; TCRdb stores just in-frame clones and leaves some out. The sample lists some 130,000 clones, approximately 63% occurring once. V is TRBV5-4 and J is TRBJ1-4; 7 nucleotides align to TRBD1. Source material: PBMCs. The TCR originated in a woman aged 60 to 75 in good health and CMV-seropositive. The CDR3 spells CASSQEGQSNEKLFF. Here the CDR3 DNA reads TGTGCCAGCAGCCAAGAGGGACAGTCTAATGAAAAACTGTTTTTT. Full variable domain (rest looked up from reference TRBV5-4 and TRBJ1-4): ETGVTQSPTHLIKTRGQQVTLRCSSQSGHNTVSWYQQALGQGPQFIFQYYREEENGRGNFPPRFSGLQFPNYSSELNVNALELDDSALYLCASSQEGQSNEKLFFGSGTQLSVL.